This TCR beta chain emerged from a study of breast tumors, draining lymph nodes, adjacent tissues. MiXCR, applied by TCRdb to the multiplex PCR reads, yields one record per CDR3 protein. The sample records some 150,000 distinct CDR3 sequences, around 24% being singletons. This clonotype appeared a single time. The antigen remains unidentified. This could be a read error, since a much larger clone is one nucleotide away. Study-wide findings and caveats: Compared with lymph nodes, tumors were less diverse; compared with nontumor tissue, more.

Breast cancer patients provided tissue from their axillary draining lymph nodes. Germline V gene lookup returns CDR1 MNHEY and CDR2 SVGAGI. The CDR3 is 15 amino acids. With 0 bases clipped from V and 8 bases from J, the junction kept 8 bases outside the gene matches. Sample: axillary lymph node tissue. The receptor was isolated from a female donor with breast cancer. Some clones in this sample may be carry-over from other donors' samples. V usage is TRBV6-5 and J usage is TRBJ2-3, with 7 bases identical to TRBD2. Written as DNA, the CDR3 is TGTGCCAGCAGTTACTCGGCGGGAGCCCCTTGTACGCAGTATTTT. It yields the protein CASSYSAGAPCTQYF.